This T cell receptor beta chain was observed in a study of a mutant IDH1 vaccine in newly diagnosed glioma. Study-wide context: The study started vaccination 4-6 weeks after radiotherapy alone, or with temozolomide cycles.

The CDR3 is 13 residues long. The germline V gene has CDR1 MNHNS and CDR2 SASEGT. Trimming left V 5 bases short and J 3 bases short, with 9 bases between. Clones were read by immunoSEQ multiplex PCR, and TCRdb kept only the in-frame ones, dropping some. The repertoire holds around 76,000 clones, with 75% to 90% as singletons. Documented time point: week 23, last vaccination. Vaccinated patients received 300 ug of mutant IDH1 20-mer peptide per dose, with topical imiquimod. As to this clone: Antigen: not known.

The receptor was isolated from a woman aged 45 to 65 with glioma. J is TRBJ2-3 and V is TRBV6-1; TRBD2 is a possible D gene (6 bases). The sample in question was PBMCs, obtained from a glioma patient whose treatment included an IDH1 peptide vaccine. CDR3: CASSLRGTDTQYF. CDR3 bases: TGTGCCAGCAGTCTGCGGGGTACAGATACGCAGTATTTT.